This TCR beta chain is from a study of T cell repertoires in cytomegalovirus infection. A single record per CDR3 protein comes from TCRdb applying MiXCR to the reads. The sample has 450,000 to 600,000 distinct CDR3 sequences, around 30% seen once. The V gene's germline CDR1 is SQVTM and CDR2 ANQGSEA. This CDR3 is 10 amino acids long. Trimming pared 5 bases from V and 8 bases from J, leaving 9 bases between. This clonotype has a count of ten or more. Its cognate antigen is unknown. The chain is built from TRBV29-1 and TRBJ1-2; no firm D call. The sequence derives from a human donor in good health (CMV status not recorded). Some clones in this sample may be carry-over from other donors' samples. This specimen consisted of cultured PBMCs, obtained from culture after CMV antigen stimulation. CDR3 DNA sequence: TGCAGCGTTTTCATCCGAGGCTACACCTTC. Translating it yields CSVFIRGYTF.